This TCR beta chain is from a study of shared clonotypes between healthy human individuals. The CDR3 is 14 residues long. Germline-derived CDR1 and CDR2 are GTSNPN and SVGIG (reference sequence). With 7 bases removed from V and 0 bases from J, the gap between germline ends came to 13 bases. The method was immunoSEQ multiplex PCR; TCRdb's version includes in-frame clones alone and lacks a portion of them. The profile shows roughly 2,000,000 clones, about 95% of them singletons. CD45RO-negative cells were positively selected for CCR7, leaving out terminally differentiated effector memory CD45RA+ cells.

The genes are TRBV30 and TRBJ2-1; D unclear. This receptor was identified in a man between 18 and 29 years old in good health. Sequenced: naive CD8+ T cells sorted from blood. The CDR3 sequence is CASTPAVSYNEQFF. CDR3 nucleotides: TGTGCCTCCACCCCGGCAGTCTCCTACAATGAGCAGTTCTTC.